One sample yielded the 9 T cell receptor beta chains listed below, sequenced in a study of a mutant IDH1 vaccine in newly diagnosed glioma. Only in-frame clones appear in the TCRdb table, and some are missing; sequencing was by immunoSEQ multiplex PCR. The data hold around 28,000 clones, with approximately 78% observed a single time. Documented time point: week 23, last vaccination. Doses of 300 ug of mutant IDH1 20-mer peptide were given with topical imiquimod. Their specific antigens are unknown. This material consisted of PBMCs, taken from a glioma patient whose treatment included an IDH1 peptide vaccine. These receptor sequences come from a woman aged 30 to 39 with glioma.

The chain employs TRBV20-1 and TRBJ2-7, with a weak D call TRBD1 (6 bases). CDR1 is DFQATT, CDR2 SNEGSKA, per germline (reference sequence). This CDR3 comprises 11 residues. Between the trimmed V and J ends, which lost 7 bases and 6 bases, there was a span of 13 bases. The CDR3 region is CSVPGETEQYF. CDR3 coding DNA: TGCAGTGTCCCAGGGGAAACCGAGCAGTACTTC.

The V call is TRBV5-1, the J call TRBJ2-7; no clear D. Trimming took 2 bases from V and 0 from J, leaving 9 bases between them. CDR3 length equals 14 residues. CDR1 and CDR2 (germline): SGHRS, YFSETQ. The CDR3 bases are TGCGCCAGCAGCTTTTCCTATAGCTCCTACGAGCAGTACTTC. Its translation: CASSFSYSSYEQYF.

This chain's CDR3 is CASSPGSWAGELFF. The CDR3 DNA reads TGTGCCAGCAGCCCAGGGAGTTGGGCCGGGGAGCTGTTTTTT. This chain uses TRBV7-6 with TRBJ2-2; D may correspond to TRBD1 or TRBD2 (5 bases each). Looked up from germline, CDR1 is SGHVS and CDR2 is FNYEAQ. V lost 5 bases and J lost 6, with 13 bases in between. The CDR3 is 14 residues long.

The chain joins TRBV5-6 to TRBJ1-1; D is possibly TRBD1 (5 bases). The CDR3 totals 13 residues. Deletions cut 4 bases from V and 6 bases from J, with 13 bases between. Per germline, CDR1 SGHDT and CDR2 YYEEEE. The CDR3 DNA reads TGTGCCAGCAGCCCCCCCGGCAGGGCTGAAGCTTTCTTT. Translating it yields CASSPPGRAEAFF.

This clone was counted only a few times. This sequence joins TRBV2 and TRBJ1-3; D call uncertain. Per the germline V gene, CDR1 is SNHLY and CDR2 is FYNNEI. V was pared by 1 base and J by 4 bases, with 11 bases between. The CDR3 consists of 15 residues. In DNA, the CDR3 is TGTGCCAGCAGTGAAGGGACCTTGGGGGGAAACACCATATATTTT. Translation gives CASSEGTLGGNTIYF.

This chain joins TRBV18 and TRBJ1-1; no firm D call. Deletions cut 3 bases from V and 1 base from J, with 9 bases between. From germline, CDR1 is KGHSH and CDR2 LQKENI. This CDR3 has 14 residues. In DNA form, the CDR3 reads TGTGCCAGCTCACCGGGCGTCCCGAACACTGAAGCTTTCTTT. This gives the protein CASSPGVPNTEAFF.

DNA for the CDR3: TGTGCCAGCAGCTTAGATATGGGGCCCCAGCATTTT. Encoded protein: CASSLDMGPQHF. The gene calls are TRBV7-8 and TRBJ1-5, with no clear D. The V and J ends lost 1 base and 9 bases respectively, with 7 bases between them. Germline loops: CDR1 SGHVS, CDR2 FQNEAQ. The CDR3 sequence is 12 residues long.

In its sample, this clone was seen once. The CDR3 nucleotides read TGTGCCAGCAGTTACTCTAGGGCAAGGGCAGGAGAAGCTTTCTTT. Its translation is CASSYSRARAGEAFF. The V call is TRBV6-5, the J call TRBJ1-1; D is unresolved. V was clipped by 0 bases and J by 8 bases, with 16 bases between them. The CDR3 extends over 15 amino acids. CDR1 and CDR2 from the germline V gene are MNHEY and SVGAGI.

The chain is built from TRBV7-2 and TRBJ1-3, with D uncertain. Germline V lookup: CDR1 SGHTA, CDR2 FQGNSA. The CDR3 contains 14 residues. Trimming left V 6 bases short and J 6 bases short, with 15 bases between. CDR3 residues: CASSSWLYVNTIYF. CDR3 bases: TGTGCCAGCAGTTCCTGGTTGTACGTAAACACCATATATTTT.